This TCR beta chain comes out of a study of OX40 agonist ivuxolimab in advanced cancers. Whole-study context: Patients got intravenous ivuxolimab at 0.01 to 10 mg/kg every 2 weeks. Findings and limits, study-wide: At doses 0.1 to 3.0 mg/kg, CD4+ and CD8+ clones expanded.

Germline V gives CDR1 LNHDA, CDR2 SQIVND (reference sequence). The CDR3 covers 17 residues. V lost 6 bases to trimming and J lost 8 bases; unmatched junction nucleotides: 18. Here immunoSEQ multiplex PCR was the method, and the copy in TCRdb shows in-frame clones only, minus some. This sample has fewer than 95,000 clones, with 90% found just once. As to this clone: Its antigen is not identified.

The clonotype was recovered from an adult with an advanced solid tumor such as melanoma, head and neck, liver or kidney cancer. The chain uses TRBV19 and TRBJ1-4; 7 positions agree with TRBD1. This specimen consisted of CD4+ or CD8+ T cells sorted from blood, obtained in a trial of the OX40 agonist ivuxolimab. The CDR3: CASRTISRDSTSEKLFF. The CDR3 DNA reads as TGTGCCAGTAGGACGATATCCCGGGACAGTACCAGCGAAAAACTGTTTTTT.